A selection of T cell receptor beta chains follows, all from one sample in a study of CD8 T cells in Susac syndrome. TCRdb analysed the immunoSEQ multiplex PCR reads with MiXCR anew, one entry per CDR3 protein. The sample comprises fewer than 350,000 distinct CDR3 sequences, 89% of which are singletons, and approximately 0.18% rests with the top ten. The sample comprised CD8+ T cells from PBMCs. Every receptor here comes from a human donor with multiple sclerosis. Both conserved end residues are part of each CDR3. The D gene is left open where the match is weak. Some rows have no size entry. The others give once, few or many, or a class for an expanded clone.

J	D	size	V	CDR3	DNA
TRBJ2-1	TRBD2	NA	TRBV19	CASSISSGSVNEQFF	TGTGCCAGTAGTATATCTAGCGGGAGTGTAAATGAGCAGTTCTTC
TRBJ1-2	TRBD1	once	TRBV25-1	CASTGQGGYGYTF	TGTGCCAGCACGGGACAGGGGGGATATGGCTACACCTTC
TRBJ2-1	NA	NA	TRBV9	CASSPLDGSEQFF	TGTGCCAGCAGCCCCCTAGACGGCAGTGAGCAGTTCTTC
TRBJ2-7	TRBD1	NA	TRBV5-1	CASSFLGQGSYEQYF	TGCGCCAGCAGCTTCCTGGGACAGGGTTCCTACGAGCAGTACTTC
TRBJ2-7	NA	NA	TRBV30	CAWRLRFSYEQYF	TGTGCCTGGAGATTGAGATTTAGCTACGAGCAGTACTTC
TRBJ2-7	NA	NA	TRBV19	CASSFRIREYEQYF	TGTGCCAGTAGTTTTCGCATCCGGGAATACGAGCAGTACTTC
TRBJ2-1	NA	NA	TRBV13	CASSSRALRDNEQFF	TGTGCCAGCAGCTCCCGGGCTCTGAGAGACAATGAGCAGTTCTTC
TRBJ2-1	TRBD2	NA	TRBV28	CASSFTSGTYNEQFF	TGTGCCAGCAGTTTTACTAGCGGGACCTACAATGAGCAGTTCTTC
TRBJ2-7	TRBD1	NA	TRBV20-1	CSARDSPYEQYF	TGCAGTGCCCGGGACAGCCCCTACGAGCAGTACTTC
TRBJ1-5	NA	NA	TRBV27	CASSLGGAGQPQHF	TGTGCCAGCAGTTTGGGGGGCGCGGGACAGCCCCAGCATTTT
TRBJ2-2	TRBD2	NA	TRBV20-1	CSASSVPGWEGSGELFF	TGCAGTGCTAGTTCTGTTCCGGGGTGGGAGGGCTCCGGGGAGCTGTTTTTT
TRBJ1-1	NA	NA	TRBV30	CAWKPRTTVEAFF	TGTGCCTGGAAACCCCGGACCACGGTGGAAGCTTTCTTT
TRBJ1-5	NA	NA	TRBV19	CASSIGTRGGNQPQHF	TGTGCCAGTAGTATAGGGACAAGGGGAGGCAATCAGCCCCAGCATTTT
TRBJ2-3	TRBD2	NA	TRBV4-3	CASSQEGYEREGQDTQYF	TGCGCCAGCAGCCAAGAAGGGTACGAGCGGGAGGGCCAGGATACGCAGTATTTT
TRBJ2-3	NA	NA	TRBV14	CASSPTFSKGGTDTQYF	TGTGCCAGCAGCCCGACCTTTAGCAAGGGGGGAACAGATACGCAGTATTTT
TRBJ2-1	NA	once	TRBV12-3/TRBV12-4	CASSLDGLASLQGHNEQFF	TGTGCCAGCAGTCTGGACGGGCTAGCGTCCCTCCAGGGCCACAATGAGCAGTTCTTC
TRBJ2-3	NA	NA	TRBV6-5	CASSYFSLNSDTQYF	TGTGCCAGCAGTTATTTTAGTCTTAACTCAGATACGCAGTATTTT
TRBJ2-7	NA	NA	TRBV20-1	CSARDPSASSYEQYF	TGCAGTGCTAGAGATCCGAGCGCCAGCTCCTACGAGCAGTACTTC